A selection of T cell receptor beta chains follows, all from one sample in a study of OX40 agonist ivuxolimab in advanced cancers. Repertoires were generated with immunoSEQ multiplex PCR, while TCRdb's copy carries only in-frame clones and drops some. The sample has around 67,000 clones, less than 90% seen once. This specimen was CD4+ or CD8+ T cells sorted from blood, taken in a trial of the OX40 agonist ivuxolimab. The receptors stem from an adult with an advanced solid tumor such as melanoma, head and neck, liver or kidney cancer. The CDR3 runs from the conserved cysteine through the conserved F or W. A D gene is named only where the DNA matches it firmly. Part of the rows lack a size; the others show once, few, many or a class for expanded clones.

abundance	d_gene	v_gene	j_gene	CDR3aa	CDR3nt
NA	TRBD1	TRBV7-3	TRBJ1-2	CASTSTGRDF	TGTGCCAGCACCTCGACAGGGAGGGACTTC
NA	NA	TRBV7-2	TRBJ1-2	CASSPRQALGGGYTF	TGTGCCAGCAGCCCCAGACAGGCGCTCGGGGGTGGCTACACCTTC
NA	NA	TRBV28	TRBJ2-1	CASSGAAYNEQFF	TGTGCCAGCAGCGGCGCAGCCTACAATGAGCAGTTCTTC
NA	NA	TRBV5-1	TRBJ1-2	CASSLDGGAYGYTF	TGCGCCAGCAGCTTGGATGGGGGCGCATATGGCTACACCTTC
NA	TRBD1	TRBV9	TRBJ2-3	CASSGPGQGETGTQYF	TGTGCCAGCAGCGGGCCGGGACAGGGGGAAACGGGTACGCAGTATTTT
NA	TRBD1	TRBV9	TRBJ2-7	CASSTTGDSYEQYF	TGTGCCAGCAGCACAACAGGGGACTCCTACGAGCAGTACTTC
NA	NA	TRBV30	TRBJ2-7	CAWKGGRSYEQYF	TGTGCCTGGAAGGGGGGGAGGTCCTACGAGCAGTACTTC
NA	TRBD2	TRBV6-5	TRBJ2-1	CASSLLAGGHNEQFF	TGTGCCAGCAGCCTTCTAGCGGGAGGCCACAATGAGCAGTTCTTC
NA	NA	TRBV5-1	TRBJ1-3	CASSWSPLISGNTIYF	TGCGCCAGCAGCTGGTCGCCCTTAATCTCTGGAAACACCATATATTTT
NA	NA	TRBV19	TRBJ2-7	CASSDGGLLGEQYF	TGTGCCAGTAGTGATGGGGGGCTCTTGGGCGAGCAGTACTTC
NA	TRBD2	TRBV11-1	TRBJ2-2	CASSSGLAGPGELFF	TGTGCCAGCAGCTCGGGACTAGCGGGCCCCGGGGAGCTGTTTTTT
NA	NA	TRBV9	TRBJ1-1	CASSRDLGTEAFF	TGTGCCAGCAGCCGAGACCTGGGCACTGAAGCTTTCTTT
NA	NA	TRBV5-1	TRBJ1-1	CASSLEGGTEAFF	TGCGCCAGCAGCTTGGAGGGGGGAACTGAAGCTTTCTTT
NA	TRBD1	TRBV25-1	TRBJ2-7	CASSEGQGVYEQYF	TGTGCCAGCAGTGAGGGACAGGGTGTGTACGAGCAGTACTTC
NA	TRBD2	TRBV6-6	TRBJ2-7	CASNTAGGPIEQYF	TGTGCCAGCAATACAGCGGGGGGGCCGATCGAGCAGTACTTC
NA	NA	TRBV28	TRBJ2-7	CASSSPGRDGYYEQYF	TGTGCCAGCAGTTCCCCCGGGAGAGACGGATACTACGAGCAGTACTTC
once	NA	TRBV7-9	TRBJ2-7	CASSLLGYEQYF	TGTGCCAGCAGCTTATTAGGGTACGAGCAGTACTTC
NA	TRBD1	TRBV28	TRBJ1-5	CASSSHTGGGQPQHF	TGTGCCAGCAGTTCACACACAGGGGGAGGCCAGCCCCAGCATTTT
NA	NA	TRBV7-2	TRBJ2-3	CASSLGGGVLITQYF	TGTGCCAGCAGCCTCGGAGGGGGGGTTCTTATAACGCAGTATTTT
NA	NA	TRBV7-9	TRBJ2-2	CASSSRTDTGELFF	TGTGCCAGCAGCTCCCGGACAGACACCGGGGAGCTGTTTTTT
NA	NA	TRBV28	TRBJ2-1	CASSLTPSSYNEQFF	TGTGCCAGCAGCCTAACACCGAGCTCCTACAATGAGCAGTTCTTC
NA	NA	TRBV4-1	TRBJ2-7	CASSQAVGDSWSYEQYF	TGCGCCAGCAGCCAAGCAGTGGGAGACAGCTGGTCCTACGAGCAGTACTTC
NA	NA	TRBV9	TRBJ2-5	CASSVAGTQETQYF	TGTGCCAGCAGCGTAGCGGGGACCCAAGAGACCCAGTACTTC
NA	NA	TRBV29-1	TRBJ2-3	CSVSRGASSTDTQYF	TGCAGCGTGTCCAGGGGGGCATCTAGCACAGATACGCAGTATTTT
NA	NA	TRBV7-9	TRBJ2-5	CASSPRGALETQYF	TGTGCCAGCAGCCCCAGGGGGGCCTTAGAGACCCAGTACTTC
NA	NA	TRBV28	TRBJ2-7	CASSLYTSEQYF	TGTGCCAGCAGTTTATACACGAGCGAGCAGTACTTC
NA	NA	TRBV13	TRBJ1-5	CASRGGYSNQPQHF	TGTGCCAGCAGGGGGGGGTATAGCAATCAGCCCCAGCATTTT
NA	TRBD1	TRBV19	TRBJ2-5	CASSGTGGETQYF	TGTGCCAGTAGCGGGACAGGGGGAGAGACCCAGTACTTC
few	NA	TRBV5-1	TRBJ2-3	CASSRGQSFWDTQYF	TGCGCCAGCAGCCGCGGACAGAGCTTTTGGGATACGCAGTATTTT
NA	NA	TRBV10-3	TRBJ1-2	CAAFQVNYGYTF	TGTGCCGCCTTCCAGGTCAACTATGGCTACACCTTC
NA	NA	TRBV7-2	TRBJ1-1	CASSLSGLPAGDTEAFF	TGTGCCAGCAGCTTAAGCGGGCTTCCGGCGGGCGACACTGAAGCTTTCTTT
NA	NA	TRBV29-1	TRBJ1-2	CSVEGGRIYTF	TGCAGCGTTGAAGGGGGCAGGATCTACACCTTC
once	NA	TRBV28	TRBJ2-1	CASITGTITYNEQFF	TGTGCCAGCATCACCGGGACCATCACCTACAATGAGCAGTTCTTC
NA	NA	TRBV28	TRBJ2-3	CASSSRVALTDTQYF	TGTGCCAGCAGTTCCAGGGTGGCACTCACAGATACGCAGTATTTT
NA	TRBD1	TRBV9	TRBJ1-2	CASSVDLGQGASGYTF	TGTGCCAGCAGCGTAGACCTAGGACAGGGGGCAAGTGGCTACACCTTC